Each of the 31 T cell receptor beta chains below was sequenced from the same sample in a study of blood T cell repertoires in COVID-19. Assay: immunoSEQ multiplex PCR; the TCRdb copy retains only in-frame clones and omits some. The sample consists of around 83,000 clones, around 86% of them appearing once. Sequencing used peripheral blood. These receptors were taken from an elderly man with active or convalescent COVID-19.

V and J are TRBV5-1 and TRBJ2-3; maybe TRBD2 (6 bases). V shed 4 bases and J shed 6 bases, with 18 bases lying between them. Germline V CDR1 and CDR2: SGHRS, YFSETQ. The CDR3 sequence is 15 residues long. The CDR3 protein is CASSSLETLADTQYF. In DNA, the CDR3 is TGCGCCAGCAGCAGCTTAGAGACCCTAGCGGATACGCAGTATTTT. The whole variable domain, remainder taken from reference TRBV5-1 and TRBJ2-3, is KAGVTQTPRYLIKTRGQQVTLSCSPISGHRSVSWYQQTPGQGLQFLFEYFSETQRNKGNFPGRFSGRQFSNSRSEMNVSTLELGDSALYLCASSSLETLADTQYFGPGTRLTVL.

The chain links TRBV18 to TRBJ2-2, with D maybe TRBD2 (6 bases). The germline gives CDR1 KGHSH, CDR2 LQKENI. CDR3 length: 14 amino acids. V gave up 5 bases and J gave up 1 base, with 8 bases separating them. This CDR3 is CASSAGQNTGELFF. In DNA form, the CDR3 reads TGTGCCAGCTCAGCGGGGCAGAACACCGGGGAGCTGTTTTTT.

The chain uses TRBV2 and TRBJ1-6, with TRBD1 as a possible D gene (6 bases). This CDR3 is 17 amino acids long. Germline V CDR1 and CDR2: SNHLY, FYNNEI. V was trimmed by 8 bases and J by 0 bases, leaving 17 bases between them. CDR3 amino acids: CASGTTGSSSYNSPLHF. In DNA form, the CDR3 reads TGTGCCAGCGGAACTACAGGGAGTAGCTCCTATAATTCACCCCTCCACTTT.

In DNA, the CDR3 is TGTGCCTGGAGTACAGACAGGGGCTCCGGCTACACCTTC. Amino acid sequence: CAWSTDRGSGYTF. The J gene is TRBJ1-2, the V gene TRBV30; TRBD1 aligns across 8 bases. The CDR3 consists of 13 residues. The germline V gene encodes CDR1 GTSNPN and CDR2 SVGIG (reference sequence). V shed 2 bases and J 8 bases; nucleotides not matched to a gene: 7.

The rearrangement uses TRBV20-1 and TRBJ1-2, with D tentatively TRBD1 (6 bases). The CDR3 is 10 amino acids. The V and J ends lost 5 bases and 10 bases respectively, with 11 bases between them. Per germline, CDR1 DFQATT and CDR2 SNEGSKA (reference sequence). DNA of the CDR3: TGCAGTGCTGAACAGGGTCCCTACACCTTC. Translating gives CSAEQGPYTF.

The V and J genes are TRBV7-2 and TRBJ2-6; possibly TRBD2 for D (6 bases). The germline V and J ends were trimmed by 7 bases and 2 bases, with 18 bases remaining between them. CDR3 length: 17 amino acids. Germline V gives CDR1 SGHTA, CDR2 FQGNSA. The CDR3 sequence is CASTSGGARAGANVLTF. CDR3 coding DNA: TGTGCCAGCACCTCTGGAGGGGCCCGGGCTGGGGCCAACGTCCTGACTTTC.

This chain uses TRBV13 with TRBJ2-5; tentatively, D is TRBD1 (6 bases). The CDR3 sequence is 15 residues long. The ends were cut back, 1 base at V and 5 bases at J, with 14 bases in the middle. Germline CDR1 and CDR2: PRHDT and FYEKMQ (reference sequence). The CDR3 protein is CASSLAVGQRETQYF. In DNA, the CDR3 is TGTGCCAGCAGCTTAGCAGTAGGACAGCGGGAGACCCAGTACTTC. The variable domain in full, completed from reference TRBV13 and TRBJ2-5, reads AAGVIQSPRHLIKEKRETATLKCYPIPRHDTVYWYQQGPGQDPQFLISFYEKMQSDKGSIPDRFSAQQFSDYHSELNMSSLELGDSALYFCASSLAVGQRETQYFGPGTRLLVL.

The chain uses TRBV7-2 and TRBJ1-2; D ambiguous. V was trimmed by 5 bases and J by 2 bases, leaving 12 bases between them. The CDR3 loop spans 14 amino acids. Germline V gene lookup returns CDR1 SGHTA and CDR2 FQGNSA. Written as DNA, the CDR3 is TGTGCCAGCAGCGTTTCGATGGAGAACTATGGCTACACCTTC. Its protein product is CASSVSMENYGYTF.

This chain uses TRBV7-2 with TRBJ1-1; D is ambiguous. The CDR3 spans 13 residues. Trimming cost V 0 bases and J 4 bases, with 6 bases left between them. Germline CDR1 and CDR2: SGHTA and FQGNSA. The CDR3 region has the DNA TGTGCCAGCAGCTTAGCACTCATCACTGAAGCTTTCTTT. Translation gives CASSLALITEAFF.

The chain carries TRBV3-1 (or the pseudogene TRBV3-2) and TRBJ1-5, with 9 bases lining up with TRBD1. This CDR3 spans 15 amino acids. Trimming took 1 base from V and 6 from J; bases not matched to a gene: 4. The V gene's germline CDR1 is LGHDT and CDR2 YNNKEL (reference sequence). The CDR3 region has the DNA TGTGCCAGCAGCCAAGGACAGGGGGGTGTTCAGCCCCAGCATTTT. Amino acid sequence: CASSQGQGGVQPQHF.

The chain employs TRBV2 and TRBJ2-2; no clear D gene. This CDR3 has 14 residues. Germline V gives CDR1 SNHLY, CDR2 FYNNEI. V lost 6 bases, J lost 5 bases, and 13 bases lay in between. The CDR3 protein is CASRAQTETGELFF. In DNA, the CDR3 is TGTGCCAGCAGGGCTCAAACAGAGACCGGGGAGCTGTTTTTT.

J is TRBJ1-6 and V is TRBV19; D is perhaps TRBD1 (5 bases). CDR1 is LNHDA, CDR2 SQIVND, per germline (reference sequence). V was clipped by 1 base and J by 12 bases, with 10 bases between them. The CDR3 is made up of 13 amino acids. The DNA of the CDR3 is TGTGCCAGTAGTATAGGCAGGGTACAACCCCTCCACTTT. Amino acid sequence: CASSIGRVQPLHF.

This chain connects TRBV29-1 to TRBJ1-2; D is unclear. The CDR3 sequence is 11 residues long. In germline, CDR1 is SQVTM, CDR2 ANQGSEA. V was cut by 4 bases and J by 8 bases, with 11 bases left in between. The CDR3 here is CSVGGPGGYTF. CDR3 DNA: TGCAGCGTTGGAGGCCCGGGGGGCTACACCTTC.

The CDR3 loop reads CATSSWTETGRAFF. The CDR3 nucleotides are TGTGCCACCAGCAGTTGGACCGAAACAGGGCGAGCTTTCTTT. The chain carries TRBV15 and TRBJ1-1; TRBD1 is a possible D gene (6 bases). Germline V gives CDR1 LNHNV, CDR2 YYDKDF (reference sequence). This CDR3 spans 14 amino acids. Trimming pared 3 bases from V and 10 bases from J, leaving 18 bases between.

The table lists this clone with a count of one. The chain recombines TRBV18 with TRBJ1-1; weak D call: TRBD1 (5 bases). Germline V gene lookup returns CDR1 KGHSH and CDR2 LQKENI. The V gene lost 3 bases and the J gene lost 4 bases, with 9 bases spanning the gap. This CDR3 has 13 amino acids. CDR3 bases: TGTGCCAGCTCACCTACACAGGTCACTGAAGCTTTCTTT. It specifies CASSPTQVTEAFF.

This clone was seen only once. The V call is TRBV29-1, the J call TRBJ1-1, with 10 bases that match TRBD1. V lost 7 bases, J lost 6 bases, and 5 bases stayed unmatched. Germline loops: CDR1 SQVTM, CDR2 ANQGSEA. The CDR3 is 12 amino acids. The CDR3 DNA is TGCAGCGGGGGGACAGGGGTTGCTGAAGCTTTCTTT. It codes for CSGGTGVAEAFF.

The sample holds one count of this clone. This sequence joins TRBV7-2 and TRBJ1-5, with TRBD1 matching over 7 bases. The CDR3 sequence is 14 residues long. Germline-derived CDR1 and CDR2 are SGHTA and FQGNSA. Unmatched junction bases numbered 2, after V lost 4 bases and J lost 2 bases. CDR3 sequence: CASSYDRGNQPQHF. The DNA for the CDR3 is TGTGCCAGCAGCTACGACAGGGGCAATCAGCCCCAGCATTTT.

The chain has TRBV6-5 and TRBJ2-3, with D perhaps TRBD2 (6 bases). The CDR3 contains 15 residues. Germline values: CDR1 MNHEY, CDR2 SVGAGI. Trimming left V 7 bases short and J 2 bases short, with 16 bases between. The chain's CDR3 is CASTETSMSTDTQYF. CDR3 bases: TGTGCCAGCACCGAGACTAGTATGTCCACAGATACGCAGTATTTT.

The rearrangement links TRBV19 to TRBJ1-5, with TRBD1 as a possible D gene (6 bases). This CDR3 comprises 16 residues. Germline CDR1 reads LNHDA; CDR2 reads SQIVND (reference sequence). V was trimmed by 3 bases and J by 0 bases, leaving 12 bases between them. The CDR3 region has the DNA TGTGCCAGTAGTATGCGGGAGGGGGTTAGCAATCAGCCCCAGCATTTT. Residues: CASSMREGVSNQPQHF.

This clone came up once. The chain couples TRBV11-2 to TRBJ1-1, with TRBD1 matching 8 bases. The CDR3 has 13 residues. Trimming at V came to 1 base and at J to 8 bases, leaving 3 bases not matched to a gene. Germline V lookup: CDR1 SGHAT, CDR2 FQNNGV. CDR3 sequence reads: CASSLGQGREAFF. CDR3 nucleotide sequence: TGTGCCAGCAGCTTAGGACAGGGGCGGGAAGCTTTCTTT.

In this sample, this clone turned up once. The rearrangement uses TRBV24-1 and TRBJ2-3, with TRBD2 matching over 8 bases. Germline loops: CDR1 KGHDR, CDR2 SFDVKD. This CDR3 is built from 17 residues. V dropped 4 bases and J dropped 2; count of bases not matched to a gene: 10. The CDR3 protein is CATSDRGTRVLTDTQYF. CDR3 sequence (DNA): TGTGCCACCAGTGACCGTGGGACTAGAGTTCTCACAGATACGCAGTATTTT.

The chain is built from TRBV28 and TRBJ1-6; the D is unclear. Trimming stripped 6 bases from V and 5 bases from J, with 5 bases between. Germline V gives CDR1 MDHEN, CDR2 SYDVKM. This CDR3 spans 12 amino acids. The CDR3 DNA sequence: TGTGCCAGCAGAGAGAATAATTCACCCCTCCACTTT. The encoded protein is CASRENNSPLHF.

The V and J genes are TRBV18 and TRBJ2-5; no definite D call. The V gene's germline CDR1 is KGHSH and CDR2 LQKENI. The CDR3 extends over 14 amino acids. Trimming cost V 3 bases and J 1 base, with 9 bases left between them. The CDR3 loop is CASSPRELQETQYF. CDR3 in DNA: TGTGCCAGCTCACCTCGAGAACTCCAAGAGACCCAGTACTTC.

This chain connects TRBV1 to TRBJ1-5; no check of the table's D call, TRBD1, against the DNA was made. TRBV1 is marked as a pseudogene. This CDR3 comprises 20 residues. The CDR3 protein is CTSSHPRPGTGTYSNQPQHF. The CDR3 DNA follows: TGCACCAGCAGCCACCCCCGCCCCGGGACAGGTACCTATAGCAATCAGCCCCAGCATTTT.

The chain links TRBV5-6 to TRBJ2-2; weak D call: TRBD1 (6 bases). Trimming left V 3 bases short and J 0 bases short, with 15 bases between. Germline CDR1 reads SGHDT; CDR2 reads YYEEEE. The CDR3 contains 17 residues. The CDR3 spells CASSSLWGHPNTGELFF. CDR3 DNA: TGTGCCAGCAGCTCCCTTTGGGGGCACCCGAACACCGGGGAGCTGTTTTTT.

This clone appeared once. The CDR3 sequence is CASSLIGGGFNEQFF. The DNA for the CDR3 is TGCGCCAGCAGCTTAATAGGGGGCGGGTTCAATGAGCAGTTCTTC. The chain has TRBV5-1 and TRBJ2-1; the match to TRBD1 covers 7 bases. The CDR3 loop spans 15 amino acids. CDR1 and CDR2 (germline): SGHRS, YFSETQ. V gave up 2 bases and J gave up 6 bases; unmatched junction bases: 8.

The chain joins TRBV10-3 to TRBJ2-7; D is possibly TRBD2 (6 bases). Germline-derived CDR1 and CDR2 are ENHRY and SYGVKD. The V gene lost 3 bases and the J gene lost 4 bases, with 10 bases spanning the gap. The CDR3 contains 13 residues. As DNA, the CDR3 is TGTGCCATCAGTGACCGACTAGGTTACGAGCAGTACGTC. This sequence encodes CAISDRLGYEQYV.

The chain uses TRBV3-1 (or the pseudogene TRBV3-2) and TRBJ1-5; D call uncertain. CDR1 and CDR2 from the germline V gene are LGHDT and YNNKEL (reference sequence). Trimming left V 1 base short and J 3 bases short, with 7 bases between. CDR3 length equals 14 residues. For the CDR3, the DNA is TGTGCCAGCAGCCAAGGCAGGTACAATCAGCCCCAGCATTTT. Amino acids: CASSQGRYNQPQHF.

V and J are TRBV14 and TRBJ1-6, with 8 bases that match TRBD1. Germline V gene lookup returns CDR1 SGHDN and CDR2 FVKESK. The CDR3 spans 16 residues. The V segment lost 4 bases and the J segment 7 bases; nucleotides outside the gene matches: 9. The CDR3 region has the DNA TGTGCCAGCAGCCTGCTACAGGGGGGGGAAAATTCACCCCTCCACTTT. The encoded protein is CASSLLQGGENSPLHF.

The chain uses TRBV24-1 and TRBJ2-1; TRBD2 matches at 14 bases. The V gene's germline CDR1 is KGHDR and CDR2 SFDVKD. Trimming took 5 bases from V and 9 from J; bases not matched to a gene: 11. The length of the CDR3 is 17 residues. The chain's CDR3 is CATSAPSGLAGVGEQFF. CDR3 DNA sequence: TGTGCCACCAGTGCCCCCTCGGGACTAGCGGGAGTAGGTGAGCAGTTCTTC.

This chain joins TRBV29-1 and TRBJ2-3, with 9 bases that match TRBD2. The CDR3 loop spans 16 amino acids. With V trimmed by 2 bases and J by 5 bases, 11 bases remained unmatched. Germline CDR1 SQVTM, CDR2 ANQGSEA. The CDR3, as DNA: TGCAGCGTTGAATCCGGCGGGGGGGCCGGGGTAGATACGCAGTATTTT. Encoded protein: CSVESGGGAGVDTQYF.